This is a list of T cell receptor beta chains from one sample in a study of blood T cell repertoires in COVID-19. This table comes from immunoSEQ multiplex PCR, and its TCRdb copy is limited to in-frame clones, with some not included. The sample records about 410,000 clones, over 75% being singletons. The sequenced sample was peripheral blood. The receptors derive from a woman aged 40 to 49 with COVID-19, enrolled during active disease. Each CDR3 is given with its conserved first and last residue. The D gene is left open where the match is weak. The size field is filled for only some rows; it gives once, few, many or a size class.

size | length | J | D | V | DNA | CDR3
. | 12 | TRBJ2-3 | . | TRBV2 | TGTGCCAGCACCGGTATGTCAGATACGCAGTATTTT | CASTGMSDTQYF
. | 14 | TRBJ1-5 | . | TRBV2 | TGTGCCAGCAGCGCAGACTCCCGCAATCAGCCCCAGCATTTT | CASSADSRNQPQHF
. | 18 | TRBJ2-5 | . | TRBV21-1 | TGTGCCAGCACCCGAAAGGGCGGTTACAGGGTGTTCGGAGAGACCCAGTACTTC | CASTRKGGYRVFGETQYF
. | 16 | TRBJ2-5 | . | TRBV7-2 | TGTGCCAGCAGCTTAGTGGGATGGGGCACCGGAGAGACCCAGTACTTC | CASSLVGWGTGETQYF
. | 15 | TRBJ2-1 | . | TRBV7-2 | TGTGCCAGCAACACGGCGGGGTCCTCCTACAATGAGCAGTTCTTC | CASNTAGSSYNEQFF
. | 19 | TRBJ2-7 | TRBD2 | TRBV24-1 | TGTGCCACCAGTGATTCACCCCCTGGACTAGCGGGGGTACCCTACGAGCAGTACTTC | CATSDSPPGLAGVPYEQYF
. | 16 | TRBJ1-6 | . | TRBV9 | TGTGCCAGCAGCGCCCGGGGTCTGGGATATAATTCACCCCTCCACTTT | CASSARGLGYNSPLHF
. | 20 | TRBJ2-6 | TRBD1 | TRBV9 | TGTGCCAGCAGCGTAGCTTGGGGCAGGGGGATTAGCTCTGGGGCCAACGTCCTGACTTTC | CASSVAWGRGISSGANVLTF
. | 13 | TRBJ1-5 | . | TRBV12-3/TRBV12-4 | TGTGCCAGCAGTGGGAACAGGGTTCAGCCCCAGCATTTT | CASSGNRVQPQHF
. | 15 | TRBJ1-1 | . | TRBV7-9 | TGTGCCAGCAGCTTAGTTATAGCTATGAACACTGAAGCTTTCTTT | CASSLVIAMNTEAFF
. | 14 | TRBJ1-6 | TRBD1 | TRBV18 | TGTGCCAGCTCACCGACAGGGTCTGATTCACCCCTCCACTTT | CASSPTGSDSPLHF
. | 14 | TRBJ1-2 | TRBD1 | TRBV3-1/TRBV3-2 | TGTGCCAGCAGCACGACAGGGTGGGACTATGGCTACACCTTC | CASSTTGWDYGYTF
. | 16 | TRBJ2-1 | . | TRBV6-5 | TGTGCCAGCAGTTACGCCCCTAGTGCGTCCTACAATGAGCAGTTCTTC | CASSYAPSASYNEQFF
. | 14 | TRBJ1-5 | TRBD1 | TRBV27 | TGTGCCAGCAGCCAGGGGGCCAGGCGCCAGCCCCAGCATTTT | CASSQGARRQPQHF
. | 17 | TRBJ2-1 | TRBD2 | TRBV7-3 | TGTGCCAGCAGCCCCCTGGCGGGGGGGTTCTCCTACAATGAGCAGTTCTTC | CASSPLAGGFSYNEQFF
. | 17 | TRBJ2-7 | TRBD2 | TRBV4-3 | TGCGCCAGCAGCCAAGAAGGGAGGACTAGCGGGATGTACGAGCAGTACTTC | CASSQEGRTSGMYEQYF
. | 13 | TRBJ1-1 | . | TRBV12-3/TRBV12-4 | TGTGCCAGCAGCAGTGTCCGGGGCACTGAAGCTTTCTTT | CASSSVRGTEAFF
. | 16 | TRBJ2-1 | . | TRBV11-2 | TGTGCCAGCAGCCCGATCCGGGGGGCAGCCTACAATGAGCAGTTCTTC | CASSPIRGAAYNEQFF
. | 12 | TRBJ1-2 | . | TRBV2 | TGTGCCAGCAGTGGGACAGCCTATGGCTACACCTTC | CASSGTAYGYTF
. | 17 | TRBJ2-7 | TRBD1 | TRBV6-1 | TGTGCCAGCAGTGAACAAAGCGGGCAGGGGGCTAAAGACGAGCAGTACTTC | CASSEQSGQGAKDEQYF
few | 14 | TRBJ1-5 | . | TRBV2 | TGTGCCAGCAGAGACGGACAGACGGGTCAGCCCCAGCATTTT | CASRDGQTGQPQHF
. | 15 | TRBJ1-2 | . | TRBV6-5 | TGTGCCAGCAGTTACTCTCGGGGTGGGAACTATGGCTACACCTTC | CASSYSRGGNYGYTF
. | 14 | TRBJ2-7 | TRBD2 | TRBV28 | TGTGCCAGCAGGTCGGGGGGGCCCACCTACGAGCAGTACTTC | CASRSGGPTYEQYF
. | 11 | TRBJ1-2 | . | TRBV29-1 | TGCAGCGTTGGGGGAGGGTATGGCTACACCTTC | CSVGGGYGYTF
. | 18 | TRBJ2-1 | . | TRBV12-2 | TGTGCAAGTCGCTTAAGGCCCATATGGGGAGGCGCCTACAATGAGCAGTTCTTC | CASRLRPIWGGAYNEQFF
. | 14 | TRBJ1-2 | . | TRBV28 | TGTGCCAGCAGTCCCCCAGGGATTTTCTATGGCTACACCTTC | CASSPPGIFYGYTF
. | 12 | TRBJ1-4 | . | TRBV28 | TGTGCCTGTCAAGGGGGTAATGAAAAACTGTTTTTT | CACQGGNEKLFF
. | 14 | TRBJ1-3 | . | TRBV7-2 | TGTGCCAGCAGCCAGAACTTACAGGGTTACACCATATATTTT | CASSQNLQGYTIYF
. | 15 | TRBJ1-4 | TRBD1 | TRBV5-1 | TGCGCCAGCAGCTTGGCCCAGGGGGAGACTGAAAAACTGTTTTTT | CASSLAQGETEKLFF
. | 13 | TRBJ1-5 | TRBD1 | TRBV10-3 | TGTGCCACTTGGACAGGTGGATATCAGCCCCAGCATTTT | CATWTGGYQPQHF
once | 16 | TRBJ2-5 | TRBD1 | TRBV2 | TGTGCCAGCAGTGGGACACGACAGGGGGCTAGGAAGACCCAGTACTTC | CASSGTRQGARKTQYF
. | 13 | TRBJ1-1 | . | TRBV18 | TGTGCCAGCTCACCGCGGGGGGACACTGAAGCTTTCTTT | CASSPRGDTEAFF
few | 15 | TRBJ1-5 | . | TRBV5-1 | TGCGCCAGCAGCTTGAGCCCAGGGGGCAATCAGCCCCAGCATTTT | CASSLSPGGNQPQHF
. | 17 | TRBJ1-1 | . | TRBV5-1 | TGCGCCAGCGGAACTGGGGCAAGACTACAGGGGAACACTGAAGCTTTCTTT | CASGTGARLQGNTEAFF
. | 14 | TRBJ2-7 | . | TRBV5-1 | TGCGCCAGCAGCTTGGGAGGTTCCACCTACGAGCAGTACTTC | CASSLGGSTYEQYF
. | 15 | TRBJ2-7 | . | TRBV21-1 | TGTGCCAGCAGCAAAGCGCTAGACTTACTTTACGAGCAGTACTTC | CASSKALDLLYEQYF
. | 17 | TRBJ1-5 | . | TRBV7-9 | TGTGCCAGCAGCTTAACGATAATAGACCCGTCGGAGCAGCCCCAGCATTTT | CASSLTIIDPSEQPQHF
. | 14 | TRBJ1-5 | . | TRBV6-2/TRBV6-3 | TGTGCCAGCAGTCTTCCCCTTAGCAATCAGCCCCAGCATTTT | CASSLPLSNQPQHF
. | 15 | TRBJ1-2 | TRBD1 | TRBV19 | TGTGCCAGTACACCGGGACAGGGGGGCCTCTATGGCTACACCTTC | CASTPGQGGLYGYTF
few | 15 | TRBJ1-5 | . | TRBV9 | TGTGCCAGCAGCGTATCCGACAGCCATCATCAGCCCCAGCATTTT | CASSVSDSHHQPQHF
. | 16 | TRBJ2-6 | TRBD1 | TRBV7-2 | TGTGCCAGCAGCCCGAGGACAGGATCCGGGGCCAACGTCCTGACTTTC | CASSPRTGSGANVLTF
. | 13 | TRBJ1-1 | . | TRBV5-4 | TGTGCCAGCGGGGACACCTTGAACACTGAAGCTTTCTTT | CASGDTLNTEAFF
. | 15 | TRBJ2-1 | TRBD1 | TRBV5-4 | TGTGCCAGCAGGTCCGGGACAGATCTCTACAATGAGCAGTTCTTC | CASRSGTDLYNEQFF
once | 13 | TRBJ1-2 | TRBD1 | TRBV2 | TGTGCCAGCAGAAACTATCGACAGGGCCCGGGCGGCTTC | CASRNYRQGPGGF
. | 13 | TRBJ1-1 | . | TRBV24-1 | TGTGCCACCAGTGGGGGGCGGAACACTGAAGCTTTCTTT | CATSGGRNTEAFF
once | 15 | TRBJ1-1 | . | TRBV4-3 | TGCGCCAGCAGCCAAGATCGACAACCGAACACTGAAGCTTTCTTT | CASSQDRQPNTEAFF
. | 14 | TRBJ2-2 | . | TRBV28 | TGTGCCAGCAGTTTCGTACAGAAGACCGGGGAGCTGTTTTTT | CASSFVQKTGELFF
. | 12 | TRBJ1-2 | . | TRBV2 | TGTGCCAGCAGTGAAGTCAGAGGAGGCTACACCTTC | CASSEVRGGYTF
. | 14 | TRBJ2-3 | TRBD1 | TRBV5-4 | TGTGCCAGCAGCGGGCGGGCAGGGGGAGATACGCAGTATTTT | CASSGRAGGDTQYF
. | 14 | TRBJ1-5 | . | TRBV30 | TGTGCCTGGGCCCGCAGGCAGGGAAATCAGCCCCAGCATTTT | CAWARRQGNQPQHF
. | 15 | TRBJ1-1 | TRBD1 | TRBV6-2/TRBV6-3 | TGTGCCAGCAGTCCGCGGACAGGAAGTCAAACTGAAGCTTTCTTT | CASSPRTGSQTEAFF
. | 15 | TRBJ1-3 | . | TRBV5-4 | TGTGCCAGCAGCTTGGCAGGTCCATCTGGAAACACCATATATTTT | CASSLAGPSGNTIYF
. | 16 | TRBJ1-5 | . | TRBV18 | TGTGCCAGCTCACCCCTCCCTTCGCGGGGAAATCAGCCCCAGCATTTT | CASSPLPSRGNQPQHF
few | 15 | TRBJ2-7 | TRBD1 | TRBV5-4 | TGTGCCAGCAGCTTACCGGGACAGGGGGCGAAAGAGCAGTACTTC | CASSLPGQGAKEQYF
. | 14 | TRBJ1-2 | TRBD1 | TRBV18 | TGTGCCAGCTCTCGGGACAGGACGGAGCATGGCTACACCTTC | CASSRDRTEHGYTF
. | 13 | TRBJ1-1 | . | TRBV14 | TGTGCCAGCAGCCAAGAGGGCAGTCGGAAGGCTTTCTTT | CASSQEGSRKAFF
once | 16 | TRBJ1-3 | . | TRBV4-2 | TGTGCCAGCAGTACAACTACCGGACAAACTGGAAACACCATATATTTT | CASSTTTGQTGNTIYF
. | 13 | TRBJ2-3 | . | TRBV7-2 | TGTGCCAGCAGCGTACGGGGGACGGATACGCAGTATTTT | CASSVRGTDTQYF
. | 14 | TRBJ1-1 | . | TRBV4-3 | TGCGCCAGCAGCCAAGAAATTAGGAACACTGAAGCTTTCTTT | CASSQEIRNTEAFF